This is a list of T cell receptor beta chains from one sample in a study of cytomegalovirus exposure and HLA in healthy donors. Sequencing used immunoSEQ multiplex PCR; TCRdb keeps in-frame clones, though not all of them. The table shows 80,000 to 100,000 clones, with around 72% occurring only once. Material: PBMCs. These receptors all come from a man between 18 and 35 years old in good health and CMV-seropositive. Each CDR3 is given with its conserved first and last residue. D genes are given only for firm matches. Size is stated for part of the rows, as once, few or many counts, or as a class when the clone is expanded.

cdr3_length clone_size j_call v_call d_call cdr3_nt cdr3_aa
15 - TRBJ2-5 TRBV27 TRBD2 TGTGCCAGCAGTTTAAGCGGGGGGGCTGTAGAGACCCAGTACTTC CASSLSGGAVETQYF
15 - TRBJ2-7 TRBV7-7 - TGTGCCAGCAGCTTAGAGGCAGGGGTTACCTACGAGCAGTACTTC CASSLEAGVTYEQYF
14 once TRBJ2-7 TRBV5-4 - TGTGCCAGCAGCTTGTCAACTAGCTCCTACGAGCAGTACTTC CASSLSTSSYEQYF
16 - TRBJ2-2 TRBV6-6 TRBD2 TGTGCCAGCAGTGCGGGCGGGGGGCGCGACCCCGGGGAGCTGTTTTTT CASSAGGGRDPGELFF
14 - TRBJ2-3 TRBV6-5 - TGTGCCAGCAGTTACGGGGACAACACAGATACGCAGTATTTT CASSYGDNTDTQYF
13 - TRBJ1-4 TRBV30 TRBD1 TGTGCCTGGATCGCAGGGGGTGGGGAAAAACTGTTTTTT CAWIAGGGEKLFF
16 - TRBJ2-3 TRBV5-1 - TGCGCCAGCAGCTTGGCGGGAGAACCGTACTTGGATACGCAGTATTTT CASSLAGEPYLDTQYF
12 - TRBJ2-4 TRBV28 TRBD1 TGTGCCAGCAGTCTCCGGGACAGGGTTTCGTACTTC CASSLRDRVSYF
20 - TRBJ2-3 TRBV9 TRBD2 TGTGCCAGCAGCGTAGCTGGCGGGGGGCCATCCCGGTTTAGCACAGATACGCAGTATTTT CASSVAGGGPSRFSTDTQYF
16 - TRBJ2-7 TRBV4-1 TRBD1 TGCGCCAGCAGCTCCCTGGCAGGGGGCGCGGCGTACGAGCAGTACTTC CASSSLAGGAAYEQYF
14 - TRBJ1-1 TRBV19 - TGTGCCAGTAGTGGGGCCCTAATGAACACTGAAGCTTTCTTT CASSGALMNTEAFF
15 - TRBJ2-7 TRBV11-2 TRBD2 TGTGCCAGCAGCTCCGCTAGCGGGACTACCTACGAGCAGTACTTC CASSSASGTTYEQYF
13 - TRBJ2-7 TRBV10-1 TRBD2 TGCGCCAGCAGCGTGGGAGGGATGGGAGAGCAGTACTTC CASSVGGMGEQYF
14 once TRBJ1-2 TRBV30 TRBD1 TGTGCCTGGAGTGCTTTACAGGGGAGCTATGGCTACACCTTC CAWSALQGSYGYTF
20 - TRBJ2-7 TRBV12-5 TRBD2 TGTGCTAGTGGTTCGGTAAGTCCCCCGATCCTTAGCGGGGGGCACTACGAGCAGTACTTC CASGSVSPPILSGGHYEQYF
19 - TRBJ2-2 TRBV18 TRBD1 TGTGCCAGCTCACCACCTTTCGGGACAGGGGAGTCGAACACCGGGGAGCTGTTTTTT CASSPPFGTGESNTGELFF
14 few TRBJ1-2 TRBV5-5 - TGTGCCAGCAGCGGTCCCCGCGGCGACTATGGCTACACCTTC CASSGPRGDYGYTF
13 - TRBJ2-3 TRBV29-1 - TGCAGCGTTGAAGAGGCAAGCACAGATACGCAGTATTTT CSVEEASTDTQYF
14 - TRBJ2-5 TRBV27 TRBD2 TGTGCCAGCAGGCGGACTAGCGGGGGGGAGACCCAGTACTTC CASRRTSGGETQYF
14 - TRBJ1-5 TRBV6-5 TRBD1 TGTGCCAGCAGTCCGGACAGGGCAAATCAGCCCCAGCATTTT CASSPDRANQPQHF
15 few TRBJ1-2 TRBV28 - TGTGCCAGCAGGACAAGAACGACAGCAAACTATGGCTACACCTTC CASRTRTTANYGYTF
11 once TRBJ2-2 TRBV27 - TGTGCCAGATCAAACACCGGGGAGCTGTTTTTT CARSNTGELFF
15 few TRBJ1-5 TRBV5-1 TRBD1 TGCGCCAGCAGCCCGTCGGGAGGGGGCAGTCAGCCCCAGCATTTT CASSPSGGGSQPQHF
16 few TRBJ1-2 TRBV5-1 TRBD1 TGCGCCAGCAGCGCCAGAGGACAGGGATACATTCTTGGCTACACCTTC CASSARGQGYILGYTF
13 - TRBJ2-7 TRBV21-1 - TGTGCCATACGACAGAGAAGCTCCTACGAGCAGTACTTC CAIRQRSSYEQYF
15 few TRBJ1-6 TRBV6-1 TRBD1 TGTGCCAGCAGTGCACAGGGGCCGAAGGATTCACCCCTCCACTTT CASSAQGPKDSPLHF
16 - TRBJ2-3 TRBV19 - TGTGCCACCCGGGACAATACACTTTCAAGCACAGATACGCAGTATTTT CATRDNTLSSTDTQYF
17 - TRBJ1-2 TRBV27 - TGTGCCAGCAGTTTATCCCCGGGTGCCGGGGGGGCCCATGGCTACACCTTC CASSLSPGAGGAHGYTF
16 - TRBJ1-2 TRBV7-9 - TGTGCCAGCAGCTCCGACAGCACGGACACTAACTATGGCTACACCTTC CASSSDSTDTNYGYTF
15 - TRBJ1-5 TRBV5-1 - TGCGCCAGCAGCCTGGGGGGCCTCCCGAATCAGCCCCAGCATTTT CASSLGGLPNQPQHF
15 - TRBJ1-4 TRBV7-9 - TGTGCCAGCAGCACTCGAGGAGACCCGAATGAAAAACTGTTTTTT CASSTRGDPNEKLFF
12 - TRBJ2-7 TRBV29-1 - TGCAGCGTTGTAGGGGATACCTACGAGCAGTACTTC CSVVGDTYEQYF
16 - TRBJ2-7 TRBV30 TRBD2 TGTGCCTGGAGTTCTAGCGGGAGACTAAGCTCCTACGAGCAGTACTTC CAWSSSGRLSSYEQYF
15 - TRBJ1-1 TRBV27 TRBD1 TGTGCCAGCAGTTCCAAACAGGGGGTGAGGACTGAAGCTTTCTTT CASSSKQGVRTEAFF
12 - TRBJ1-1 TRBV28 TRBD1 TGTGCCAGCAGTTTTCGGACAGGCGGGGCTTTCTTT CASSFRTGGAFF
15 - TRBJ1-3 TRBV30 - TGTGCCTGGACGGGAATAGGGGGATCAGGAAACACCATATATTTT CAWTGIGGSGNTIYF
13 - TRBJ1-5 TRBV5-8 - TGTGCCAGCAGCTTTCTCGGGGATCAGCCCCAGCATTTT CASSFLGDQPQHF
15 - TRBJ2-1 TRBV9 - TGTGCCAGCAGCGTGCACTACAATCTGCGCAATGAGCAGTTCTTC CASSVHYNLRNEQFF
13 few TRBJ1-1 TRBV7-9 - TGTGCCAGCAGCTTAGAGTCAACAACTGAAGCTTTCTTT CASSLESTTEAFF
14 once TRBJ1-2 TRBV5-1 - TGCGCCAGCAGCCCCCCGAAATTCGGGGAGGGCTACACCTTC CASSPPKFGEGYTF
12 - TRBJ2-1 TRBV27 - TGTGCCAGCAGTTTAGAGGGAAATGAGCAGTTCTTC CASSLEGNEQFF
14 - TRBJ2-7 TRBV11-2 - TGTGCCAGCAGCTTAGAGGCAGGGGCCTACGAGCAGTACTTC CASSLEAGAYEQYF
16 - TRBJ1-3 TRBV10-3 - TGTGCCATCAGTGAGATCGGTGGTAGCTCTGGAAACACCATATATTTT CAISEIGGSSGNTIYF
16 - TRBJ2-7 TRBV5-6 - TGTGCCAGCAGCTCGTACAAGAATTCCCTCGCCTACGAGCAGTACTTC CASSSYKNSLAYEQYF
14 - TRBJ1-3 TRBV7-9 - TGTGCCAGCAGCGGCCAGGCCTCTGGAAACACCATATATTTT CASSGQASGNTIYF
15 - TRBJ1-6 TRBV5-1 - TGCGCCAGCAGCTTGGGGGACACCTTTAATTCACCCCTCCACTTT CASSLGDTFNSPLHF
15 - TRBJ2-3 TRBV5-1 TRBD2 TGCGCCAGCAGCCTTAGCGGGGGGGCTGCAGATACGCAGTATTTT CASSLSGGAADTQYF
15 - TRBJ2-7 TRBV7-9 TRBD2 TGTGCCAGCAGCTTAGGAGCGGGGGCAACCTACGAGCAGTACTTC CASSLGAGATYEQYF
18 few TRBJ2-6 TRBV9 TRBD1 TGTGCCAGCAGCGGAAAAACAGGGGGAGTCTCTGGGGCCAACGTCCTGACTTTC CASSGKTGGVSGANVLTF
15 - TRBJ2-1 TRBV11-2 - TGTGCCAGCAGCCCCCTCGCTCTGGGGAGCGGTGAGCAGTTCTTC CASSPLALGSGEQFF
16 - TRBJ2-3 TRBV4-1 TRBD1 TGCGCCAGCAGCCAAAAGATGGGACAGGGCACAGATACGCAGTATTTT CASSQKMGQGTDTQYF
14 - TRBJ2-1 TRBV5-1 - TGCGCCAGCAGCCACGACAGGAAGCTGAATGAGCAGTTCTTC CASSHDRKLNEQFF
14 - TRBJ1-5 TRBV19 TRBD1 TGTGCCAGTGCCGGGACAGGTTCAAATCAGCCCCAGCATTTT CASAGTGSNQPQHF
13 - TRBJ1-4 TRBV27 - TGTGCCAGCAGTTCCATTTCCCGGGAAAAACTGTTTTTT CASSSISREKLFF